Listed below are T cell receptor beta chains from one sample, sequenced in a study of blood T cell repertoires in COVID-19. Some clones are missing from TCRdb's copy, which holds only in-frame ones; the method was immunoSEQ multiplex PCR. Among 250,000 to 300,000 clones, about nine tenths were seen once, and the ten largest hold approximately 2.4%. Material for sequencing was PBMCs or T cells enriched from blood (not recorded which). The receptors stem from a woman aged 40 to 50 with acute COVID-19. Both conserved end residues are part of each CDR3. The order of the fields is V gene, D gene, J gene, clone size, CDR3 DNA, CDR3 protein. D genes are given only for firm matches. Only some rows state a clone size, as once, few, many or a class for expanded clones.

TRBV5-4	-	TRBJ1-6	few	TGTGCCAGCAGCATGCCTGACAGCCATTCACCCCTCCACTTT	CASSMPDSHSPLHF
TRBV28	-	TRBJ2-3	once	TGTGCCAGCAGTTCCCCTCTAGGGGGGGGTCGCGGGGATACGCAGTATTTT	CASSSPLGGGRGDTQYF
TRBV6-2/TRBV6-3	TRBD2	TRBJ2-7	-	TGTGCCAGCACCCCCACCCTAGCGGAATACTACGAGCAGTACTTC	CASTPTLAEYYEQYF
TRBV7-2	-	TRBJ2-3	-	TGTGCCAGCAGCCCAAGCGGGTCGAGCACAGATACGCAGTATTTT	CASSPSGSSTDTQYF
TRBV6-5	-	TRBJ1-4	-	TGTGCCAGCAGTTACGACAGTGCAACTAATGAAAAACTGTTTTTT	CASSYDSATNEKLFF
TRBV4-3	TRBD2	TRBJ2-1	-	TGCGCCAGCAGCCAAGATCACCCGACTAGCGGGAGAGCCAATGAGCAGTTCTTC	CASSQDHPTSGRANEQFF
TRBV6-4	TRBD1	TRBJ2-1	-	TGTGCCAGCAAATTACAGTCCCAGGGGGCGGCGGGCGAGCAGTTCTTC	CASKLQSQGAAGEQFF
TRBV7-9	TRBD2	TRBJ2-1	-	TGTGCCAGCAGCTCCAGCGGGGGAAATGAGCAGTTCTTC	CASSSSGGNEQFF
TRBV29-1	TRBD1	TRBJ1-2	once	TGCAGCGTCCCCAGCGGACAGGGAATCGAACGTTGGGGCTACACCTTC	CSVPSGQGIERWGYTF
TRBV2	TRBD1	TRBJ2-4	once	TGTGCCAGCAGTCCCCCCGGACAGGGGGCCGAAAACATTCAGTACTTC	CASSPPGQGAENIQYF
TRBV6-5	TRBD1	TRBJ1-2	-	TGTGCCAGCAGGGGACAGGGTTCCTATGGCTACACCTTC	CASRGQGSYGYTF
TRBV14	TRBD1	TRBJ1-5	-	TGTGCCAGCAGCTCGGGACAGCTCGAAAACAATCAGCCCCAGCATTTT	CASSSGQLENNQPQHF
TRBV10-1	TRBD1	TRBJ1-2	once	TGCGCCATCCCGGAATTAGGGACAGTCCCTTTTGGCTACACCTTC	CAIPELGTVPFGYTF
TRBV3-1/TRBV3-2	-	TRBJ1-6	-	TGTGCCAGCAGCCATGGAGGGAAGGGGAATTCACCCCTCCACTTT	CASSHGGKGNSPLHF
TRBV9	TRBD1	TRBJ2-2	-	TGTGCCAGTCGGGGCGGGACAGGGAACACCGGGGAGCTGTTTTTT	CASRGGTGNTGELFF
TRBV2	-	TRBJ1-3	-	TGTGCCAGCAGTGAAGCGCTCGCAACAGGGTGGGGTTTTGGAAACACCATATATTTT	CASSEALATGWGFGNTIYF
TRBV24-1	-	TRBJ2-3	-	TGTGCCACCAGTGAGGGTGCGGGTGGGACAGATACGCAGTATTTT	CATSEGAGGTDTQYF
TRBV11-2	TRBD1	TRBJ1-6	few	TGTGCCAGCAAGAGAGGACAGGCCGGACCCCTCCACTTT	CASKRGQAGPLHF
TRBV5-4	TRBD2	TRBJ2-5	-	TGTGCCAGCAGCCAGCGGGGAATACAAGAGACCCAGTACTTC	CASSQRGIQETQYF
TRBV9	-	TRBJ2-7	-	TGTGCCAGCAGCGTTTCACCGGGACTCGATCTCGAGCAGTACTTC	CASSVSPGLDLEQYF
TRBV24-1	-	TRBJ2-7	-	TGTGCCACCAGTGACTATAGAGGCGAGCAGTACTTC	CATSDYRGEQYF
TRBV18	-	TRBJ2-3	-	TGTGCCAGCTCACCACGGGCAGGGGGCACAGATACGCAGTATTTT	CASSPRAGGTDTQYF
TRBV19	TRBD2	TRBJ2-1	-	TGTGCCAGTAGTATAGCAGCGGGAGGCGGTTACAATGAGCAGTTCTTC	CASSIAAGGGYNEQFF
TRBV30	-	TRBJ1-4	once	TGTGCCTGGAGTGAAGGGGCCTCAGGGGAAAAACTGTTTTTT	CAWSEGASGEKLFF
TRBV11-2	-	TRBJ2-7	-	TGTGCCAGCAGCTTAAGTAGGACTGCCTACGAGCAGTACTTC	CASSLSRTAYEQYF
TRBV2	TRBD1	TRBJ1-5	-	TGTGCCAGCAGTGTACAGGGGATCAGCAATCAGCCCCAGCATTTT	CASSVQGISNQPQHF
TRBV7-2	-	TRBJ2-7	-	TGTGCCAGCAGCCCTTCTGGGAGCTCTCCCTCCTACGAGCAGTACTTC	CASSPSGSSPSYEQYF
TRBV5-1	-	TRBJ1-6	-	TGCGCCAGCAGCTTTACAGGGAATAATTCACCCCTCCACTTT	CASSFTGNNSPLHF
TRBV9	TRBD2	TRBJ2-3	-	TGTGCCAGCAGCGTCACCGGGACTAGCGGGAGGGCAACAGATACGCAGTATTTT	CASSVTGTSGRATDTQYF
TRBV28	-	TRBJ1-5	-	TGTGCCAGCAGTTTGTTGGAGGCGCGGGAGCCCCAGCATTTT	CASSLLEAREPQHF
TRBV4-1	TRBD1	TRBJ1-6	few	TGCGCCAGCAGTGACAGGGATAATTCACCCCTCCACTTT	CASSDRDNSPLHF
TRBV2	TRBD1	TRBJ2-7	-	TGTGCCAGCAGTGATCCGACAGGGAGCTCCTACGAGCAGTACTTC	CASSDPTGSSYEQYF
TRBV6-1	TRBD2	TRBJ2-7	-	TGTGCCAGCAGTCAGACTAGCGGGGGTACCTACGAGCAGTACTTC	CASSQTSGGTYEQYF
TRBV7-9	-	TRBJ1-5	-	TGTGCCAGCAGCCCGGGGGGGACACAAAGCAATCAGCCCCAGCATTTT	CASSPGGTQSNQPQHF
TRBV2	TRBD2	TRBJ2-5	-	TGTGCCGGGAAAAGAGCGGGATACTACCAAGAGACCCAGTACTTC	CAGKRAGYYQETQYF
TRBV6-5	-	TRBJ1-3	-	TGTGCCAGCAGTTACTCGACACCTCGCCCCGGAAACACCATATATTTT	CASSYSTPRPGNTIYF
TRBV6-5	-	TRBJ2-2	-	TGTGCCAGCAGTTATTCAGTGGGAGAAAACACCGGGGAGCTGTTTTTT	CASSYSVGENTGELFF
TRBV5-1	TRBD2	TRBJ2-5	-	TGCGCCAGCAGCTTTAGAGTGACTAGCGGGGGGGGCTTGGAGACCCAGTACTTC	CASSFRVTSGGGLETQYF
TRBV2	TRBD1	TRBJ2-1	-	TGTGCCAGCACGGACAGGGGGTTCGTCAATGAGCAGTTCTTC	CASTDRGFVNEQFF
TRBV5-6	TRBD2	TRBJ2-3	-	TGTGCCAGCAGCATGCTTCTAGCGGGGGGAGGGGATACGCAGTATTTT	CASSMLLAGGGDTQYF
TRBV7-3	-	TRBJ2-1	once	TGTGCCAGCAGCTTAACGTCCACTAACAATGAGCAGTTCTTC	CASSLTSTNNEQFF
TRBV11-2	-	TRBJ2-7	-	TGTGCCAGCAGCTTAGATCGGGACGAGCAGTACTTC	CASSLDRDEQYF
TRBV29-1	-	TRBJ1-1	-	TGCAGCGTTGGGGCCCTGGGGCCTTCTGGGGATGAAGCTTTCTTT	CSVGALGPSGDEAFF
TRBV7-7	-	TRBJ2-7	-	TGTGCCAGCAGCTTGGGGGCAGGGGCCGAGCAGTACTTC	CASSLGAGAEQYF
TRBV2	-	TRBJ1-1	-	TGTGCCAGCAAAGCAGGGGTGAACACTGAAGCTTTCTTT	CASKAGVNTEAFF
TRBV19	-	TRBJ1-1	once	TGTGCCAGTAGTAAGCGGAGCCGCGGGACCTCGAACACTGAAGCTTTCTTT	CASSKRSRGTSNTEAFF
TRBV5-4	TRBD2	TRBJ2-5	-	TGTGCCAGCAGCTTGTCGGGGGGGCCCGTCGAGACCCAGTACTTC	CASSLSGGPVETQYF
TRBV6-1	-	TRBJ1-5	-	TGTGCCAGCAGTGAAGTCTACAGTATGGCCAATCAGCCCCAGCATTTT	CASSEVYSMANQPQHF
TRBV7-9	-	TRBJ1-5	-	TGTGCCAGCAGCTTGACAGGCAATCAGCCCCAGCATTTT	CASSLTGNQPQHF
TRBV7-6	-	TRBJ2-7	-	TGTGCCAGCAGCTTAGCTTGGCAGGTGGTGTCCTACGAGCAGTACTTC	CASSLAWQVVSYEQYF